What follows are 32 T cell receptor beta chains derived from one specimen sequenced in a study of cytomegalovirus exposure and HLA in healthy donors. Generated by immunoSEQ multiplex PCR, the TCRdb table keeps only in-frame clones and is missing some. The sample yields approximately 220,000 clones, 85% to 90% seen once. The source material was PBMCs. These TCRs come from a man aged 18 to 30 in good health and CMV-seronegative.

The CDR3 spells CASSDSPRNTEAFF. CDR3 coding DNA: TGTGCCAGCAGTGATTCTCCGAGGAACACTGAAGCTTTCTTT. The chain employs TRBV6-1 and TRBJ1-1; D not resolved. Germline values: CDR1 MNHNS, CDR2 SASEGT. Deletions cut 3 bases from V and 1 base from J, with 9 bases between. The CDR3 contains 14 residues.

The rearrangement joins TRBV5-1 to TRBJ2-3, with D tentatively TRBD1 (5 bases). V lost 2 bases and J 5 bases, leaving 12 bases between the germline ends. The CDR3 is made up of 14 amino acids. CDR1 is SGHRS and CDR2 is YFSETQ in the germline V gene. CDR3 in amino acids: CASSFPEGEDTQYF. CDR3 DNA: TGCGCCAGCAGCTTTCCGGAAGGGGAAGATACGCAGTATTTT. The full variable domain, in which reference TRBV5-1 and TRBJ2-3 provide the parts outside the CDR3, is KAGVTQTPRYLIKTRGQQVTLSCSPISGHRSVSWYQQTPGQGLQFLFEYFSETQRNKGNFPGRFSGRQFSNSRSEMNVSTLELGDSALYLCASSFPEGEDTQYFGPGTRLTVL.

The chain carries TRBV11-3 and TRBJ2-5; D gene unclear. Germline V gene sequence: CDR1 SGHNT, CDR2 YENEEA. The germline V and J ends were trimmed by 5 bases and 2 bases, with 9 bases remaining between them. The CDR3 sequence is 13 residues long. CDR3 sequence: CASSQNKQETQYF. CDR3 sequence (DNA): TGTGCCAGCAGCCAAAACAAACAAGAGACCCAGTACTTC.

The gene calls are TRBV9 and TRBJ2-7; unclear D gene. V lost 0 bases, J lost 1 base, and 11 bases lay in between. Germline V lookup: CDR1 SGDLS, CDR2 YYNGEE. This CDR3 is 15 amino acids long. CDR3 DNA sequence: TGTGCCAGCAGCGTAGGTGCGGCAGCTTCCTACGAGCAGTACTTC. This translates into CASSVGAAASYEQYF.

The V call is TRBV7-2, the J call TRBJ1-5; D remains unclear. From germline, CDR1 is SGHTA and CDR2 FQGNSA. This CDR3 is 12 amino acids long. Trimming took off 4 bases at V and 3 bases at J, with 4 bases between the two ends. DNA for the CDR3: TGTGCCAGCAGCTCCTACAATCAGCCCCAGCATTTT. Encoded protein: CASSSYNQPQHF.

The V and J genes are TRBV5-4 and TRBJ2-7; 7 bases fit TRBD1. CDR1 SGHNT and CDR2 YYREEE come from the germline V gene (reference sequence). The V and J ends lost 2 bases and 3 bases, in that order; junction bases with no gene match: 14. The CDR3 covers 17 residues. The CDR3 DNA reads TGTGCCAGCAGCTTCCCCGGGACAGAACACCTTAGCTACGAGCAGTACTTC. It codes for CASSFPGTEHLSYEQYF.

The J gene is TRBJ2-5, the V gene TRBV2; 9 bases match TRBD2. The CDR3 contains 16 residues. Germline CDR1 SNHLY, CDR2 FYNNEI. V lost 2 bases and J lost 5; bases outside the gene matches: 9. This CDR3 reads CASSELVAGVGETQYF. The CDR3 DNA follows: TGTGCCAGCAGTGAATTGGTAGCGGGAGTGGGGGAGACCCAGTACTTC. Full variable domain (remainder filled in from reference TRBV2 and TRBJ2-5): EPEVTQTPSHQVTQMGQEVILRCVPISNHLYFYWYRQILGQKVEFLVSFYNNEISEKSEIFDDQFSVERPDGSNFTLKIRSTKLEDSAMYFCASSELVAGVGETQYFGPGTRLLVL.

The chain links TRBV9 to TRBJ2-3, with TRBD1 matching 7 bases. Germline trimming cut 0 bases from V and 3 bases from J; bases unmatched to any gene: 10. This CDR3 has 17 residues. The germline V gene encodes CDR1 SGDLS and CDR2 YYNGEE. CDR3 protein: CASSVVDRSPRTDTQYF. CDR3 DNA sequence: TGTGCCAGCAGCGTAGTGGACAGGTCGCCGAGAACAGATACGCAGTATTTT. Filled out from reference TRBV9 and TRBJ2-3, the complete variable domain reads DSGVTQTPKHLITATGQRVTLRCSPRSGDLSVYWYQQSLDQGLQFLIQYYNGEERAKGNILERFSAQQFPDLHSELNLSSLELGDSALYFCASSVVDRSPRTDTQYFGPGTRLTVL.

The rearrangement links TRBV28 to TRBJ2-7, with 8 nucleotides matching TRBD1. The CDR3 runs 20 residues. With V trimmed by 4 bases and J by 3 bases, 23 bases remained unmatched. CDR1 is MDHEN, CDR2 SYDVKM, per germline. The CDR3 bases are TGTGCCAGCAGTTCTTCTCGGACAGGGAAGGTATCGATCTACCGCTACGAGCAGTACTTC. Protein: CASSSSRTGKVSIYRYEQYF. The whole variable domain, remainder taken from reference TRBV28 and TRBJ2-7, is DVKVTQSSRYLVKRTGEKVFLECVQDMDHENMFWYRQDPGLGLRLIYFSYDVKMKEKGDIPEGYSVSREKKERFSLILESASTNQTSMYLCASSSSRTGKVSIYRYEQYFGPGTRLTVT.

J is TRBJ2-6 and V is TRBV28; TRBD1 matches 8 bases. This CDR3 has 20 amino acids. Germline-derived CDR1 and CDR2 are MDHEN and SYDVKM. Unmatched junction bases numbered 15, after V lost 5 bases and J lost 0 bases. CDR3 sequence reads: CASSPYLQGAPSSGANVLTF. CDR3 nucleotide sequence: TGTGCCAGCAGTCCCTACCTCCAGGGGGCTCCGAGCTCTGGGGCCAACGTCCTGACTTTC. Complete variable domain (other parts from reference TRBV28 and TRBJ2-6): DVKVTQSSRYLVKRTGEKVFLECVQDMDHENMFWYRQDPGLGLRLIYFSYDVKMKEKGDIPEGYSVSREKKERFSLILESASTNQTSMYLCASSPYLQGAPSSGANVLTFGAGSRLTVL.

The J gene is TRBJ2-7, the V gene TRBV7-2; 9 positions match TRBD1. V was pared by 2 bases and J by 4 bases, with 6 bases of the junction left unmatched. This CDR3 spans 15 amino acids. Germline CDR1 SGHTA, CDR2 FQGNSA. The DNA of the CDR3 is TGTGCCAGCAGCTTATACGGGACAGGGAGGTACGAGCAGTACTTC. Amino acids: CASSLYGTGRYEQYF.

V gene TRBV9 combines with J gene TRBJ2-7; 9 nucleotides agree with TRBD2. The CDR3 is 16 amino acids. The V segment lost 4 bases and the J segment 5 bases; nucleotides outside the gene matches: 13. Germline CDR1 and CDR2: SGDLS and YYNGEE. CDR3 sequence (DNA): TGTGCCAGCAGCAATCAAGCGGGGGGCCGGGCGGACGAGCAGTACTTC. As protein: CASSNQAGGRADEQYF.

The V gene is TRBV21-1, the J gene TRBJ2-2; the table assigns TRBD2, which was not confirmed against the DNA. TRBV21-1 is shown as a pseudogene. The CDR3 spans 13 residues. The CDR3 reads CASSKWRGGELFF. CDR3 bases: TGTGCCAGCAGCAAATGGAGAGGGGGGGAGCTGTTTTTT.

This clone showed up just once. The chain couples TRBV6-5 to TRBJ1-2, with 11 positions matching TRBD1. Germline trimming cut 5 bases from V and 9 bases from J; bases unmatched to any gene: 8. This CDR3 has 14 residues. The germline gives CDR1 MNHEY, CDR2 SVGAGI. The CDR3 protein is CASSRGQGASSYTF. CDR3 DNA: TGTGCCAGCAGTCGCGGACAGGGGGCAAGTAGCTACACCTTC.

The chain links TRBV6-5 to TRBJ2-3; possible D gene TRBD1, 6 bases. V was trimmed by 6 bases and J by 2 bases, leaving 12 bases between them. The germline V gene encodes CDR1 MNHEY and CDR2 SVGAGI. The CDR3 spans 14 residues. The CDR3 DNA sequence: TGTGCCAGCAGGGGGGCTGTAGTCACAGATACGCAGTATTTT. As protein: CASRGAVVTDTQYF.

The chain carries TRBV10-3 and TRBJ2-7; 8 positions match TRBD1. Germline CDR1 and CDR2: ENHRY and SYGVKD. The CDR3 covers 16 residues. With V trimmed by 2 bases and J by 3 bases, 9 bases remained unmatched. CDR3 nucleotides: TGTGCCATCAGTGAGCCAGAGGGACAGGCCCTCTACGAGCAGTACTTC. Amino acids: CAISEPEGQALYEQYF.

The chain has TRBV27 and TRBJ2-7; TRBD2 matches 8 bases. V lost 6 bases and J lost 9; bases outside the gene matches: 4. The germline V gene has CDR1 MNHEY and CDR2 SMNVEV (reference sequence). The CDR3 is 11 amino acids. CDR3 in DNA: TGTGCCAGCAGCCAGAGCGGGAGGCAGTACTTC. Residues: CASSQSGRQYF.

The CDR3 loop is CASSFQGGSTDTQYF. For the CDR3, the DNA is TGTGCCAGCAGTTTTCAAGGCGGTAGCACAGATACGCAGTATTTT. The chain carries TRBV28 and TRBJ2-3; D remains unclear. CDR1 and CDR2 from the germline V gene are MDHEN and SYDVKM. The CDR3 sequence is 15 residues long. Between the trimmed V and J ends, which lost 3 bases and 0 bases, there was a span of 10 bases.

This clone has only one observation. The chain is built from TRBV2 and TRBJ2-5; 10 bases are shared with TRBD2. Trimming took 1 base from V and 4 from J; bases not matched to a gene: 3. The germline gives CDR1 SNHLY, CDR2 FYNNEI. This CDR3 has 15 residues. CDR3 sequence (DNA): TGTGCCAGCAGTGAAGGCCAGCGGGGGGGAGAGACCCAGTACTTC. Amino acids: CASSEGQRGGETQYF. The full variable domain, with the rest looked up from reference TRBV2 and TRBJ2-5, is EPEVTQTPSHQVTQMGQEVILRCVPISNHLYFYWYRQILGQKVEFLVSFYNNEISEKSEIFDDQFSVERPDGSNFTLKIRSTKLEDSAMYFCASSEGQRGGETQYFGPGTRLLVL.

This CDR3 reads CASSYSGVTEAFF. For the CDR3, the DNA is TGTGCCAGCAGCTACTCAGGGGTGACTGAAGCTTTCTTT. The chain combines TRBV7-3 with TRBJ1-1; TRBD1 might be the D (6 bases). The germline V gene has CDR1 SGHTA and CDR2 FQGTGA. The germline V and J ends were trimmed by 4 bases and 5 bases, with 11 bases remaining between them. The CDR3 is 13 amino acids.

The chain uses TRBV4-3 and TRBJ2-7; perhaps TRBD2 as D (6 bases). V lost 2 bases, J lost 1 base, and 12 bases lay in between. Germline-derived CDR1 and CDR2 are LGHNA and YSLEER. The CDR3 is 15 residues long. CDR3 sequence reads: CASSQSRRDSYEQYF. CDR3 DNA: TGCGCCAGCAGCCAAAGTAGGAGGGATTCCTACGAGCAGTACTTC.

J is TRBJ2-7 and V is TRBV6-6, with D possibly TRBD1 on 7 matching bases. V shed 0 bases and J shed 4 bases, with 16 bases lying between them. This CDR3 comprises 16 residues. Germline V lookup: CDR1 MNHNY, CDR2 SVGAGI (reference sequence). The DNA for the CDR3 is TGTGCCAGCAGTTACTCCGGGGGCAGGGGGACTTACGAGCAGTACTTC. It translates to CASSYSGGRGTYEQYF.

The chain couples TRBV9 to TRBJ2-4; 7 nucleotides align to TRBD1. CDR1 is SGDLS, CDR2 YYNGEE, per germline. The ends lost 4 bases at V and 1 base at J; junction bases unmatched: 8. The CDR3 totals 16 residues. The CDR3 coding sequence is TGTGCCAGCAGCTCTCATGACAGGGAGGCCAAAAACATTCAGTACTTC. It is translated as CASSSHDREAKNIQYF.

The rearrangement joins TRBV10-3 to TRBJ2-3; possibly TRBD2 for D (6 bases). Deletions cut 8 bases from V and 4 bases from J, with 10 bases between. CDR1 ENHRY and CDR2 SYGVKD come from the germline V gene. The CDR3 sequence is 12 residues long. For the CDR3, the DNA is TGTGCCATCCGGGACTCAGCAGATACGCAGTATTTT. Its translation is CAIRDSADTQYF.

This rearrangement joins TRBV7-6 to TRBJ2-4; D is perhaps TRBD1 (5 bases). Germline values: CDR1 SGHVS, CDR2 FNYEAQ. V was trimmed by 1 base and J by 5 bases, leaving 12 bases between them. CDR3 size: 15 residues. The CDR3 region has the DNA TGTGCCAGCAGCTTAGTGGCAGGGCCCGAAAACATTCAGTACTTC. This encodes CASSLVAGPENIQYF.

This clone was recorded only once. The chain carries TRBV7-2 and TRBJ2-3, with 12 bases identical to TRBD2. There are 16 residues in the CDR3. The germline V gene encodes CDR1 SGHTA and CDR2 FQGNSA. The junction had 3 bases not matched to a gene; V was cut back by 4 bases and J by 1 base. CDR3 nucleotides: TGTGCCAGCAGCTCGACTAGCGGGAGCCGCACAGATACGCAGTATTTT. Protein product: CASSSTSGSRTDTQYF.

This chain joins TRBV9 and TRBJ2-7, with D possibly TRBD2 on 5 matching bases. The CDR3 covers 13 residues. Germline assignment: CDR1 SGDLS and CDR2 YYNGEE. The V and J ends lost 5 bases and 0 bases respectively, with 9 bases between them. CDR3: CASSPGSSYEQYF. The CDR3 coding sequence is TGTGCCAGCAGTCCGGGGAGCTCCTACGAGCAGTACTTC.

The V call is TRBV7-9, the J call TRBJ2-5, with D perhaps TRBD1 (5 bases). Trimming removed 1 base from V and 1 base from J, with 10 bases in between. This CDR3 region has 15 residues. Germline V gene lookup returns CDR1 SEHNR and CDR2 FQNEAQ (reference sequence). CDR3 coding DNA: TGTGCCAGCAGCTTAGATAGGACAACCCAAGAGACCCAGTACTTC. Its protein is CASSLDRTTQETQYF.

The genes are TRBV6-6 and TRBJ1-4, with D perhaps TRBD1 (6 bases). The CDR3 runs 16 residues. Trimming cost V 8 bases and J 8 bases, with 24 bases left between them. Germline CDR1 reads MNHNY; CDR2 reads SVGAGI (reference sequence). CDR3 in amino acids: CASLAPGHANGEKLFF. The CDR3 DNA reads TGTGCCAGCCTTGCTCCGGGACACGCGAACGGCGAAAAACTGTTTTTT.

J is TRBJ2-1 and V is TRBV27; TRBD2 matches 14 bases. The junction had 7 bases not matched to a gene; V was cut back by 7 bases and J by 8 bases. CDR3 length: 15 residues. Germline V gene sequence: CDR1 MNHEY, CDR2 SMNVEV (reference sequence). The CDR3 region has the DNA TGTGCCAGCATCCAAGGGACTAGCGGGAGTGATGAGCAGTTCTTC. Protein: CASIQGTSGSDEQFF.

The V call is TRBV2, the J call TRBJ1-3; D is uncertain. This CDR3 is 15 amino acids long. V gave up 3 bases and J gave up 4 bases, with 13 bases separating them. Germline CDR1 and CDR2: SNHLY and FYNNEI. CDR3 loop: CASSEYGPSGNTIYF. The CDR3 DNA reads as TGTGCCAGCAGTGAGTATGGGCCATCCGGAAACACCATATATTTT.

The rearrangement links TRBV7-6 to TRBJ2-7, with a weak D call TRBD1 (5 bases). Germline CDR1 and CDR2: SGHVS and FNYEAQ. V was pared by 2 bases and J by 0 bases, with 11 bases between. The CDR3 has 15 residues. CDR3 in amino acids: CASSLSGRVSYEQYF. The CDR3 nucleotides read TGTGCCAGCAGCTTAAGTGGCAGGGTCTCCTACGAGCAGTACTTC.